This passage covers 13 T cell receptor beta chains from one sample sequenced in a study of cytomegalovirus exposure and HLA in healthy donors. Primers: 60 Vbeta forward and 13 Jbeta reverse. Profiled with immunoSEQ multiplex PCR; TCRdb holds only in-frame clones, not every one. The sample lists over 150,000 clones; about four fifths were seen once. Sample: PBMCs. Source of these receptors: a man aged 18 to 29 in good health and CMV-seronegative.

The chain combines TRBV25-1 with TRBJ2-7; possible D gene TRBD1, 6 bases. The V gene's germline CDR1 is MGHDK and CDR2 SYGVNS. The V gene lost 8 bases and the J gene lost 3 bases, with 17 bases spanning the gap. The CDR3 contains 14 residues. The CDR3 loop reads CASQRGRDNYEQYF. The CDR3 nucleotides read TGTGCCAGCCAGAGGGGACGGGACAACTACGAGCAGTACTTC.

This chain links TRBV6-5 with TRBJ2-7; tentative D call: TRBD1 (6 bases). This CDR3 is 12 amino acids long. Trimming shortened V by 5 bases and J by 9 bases, and 14 bases separated the two germline ends. CDR1 and CDR2 from the germline V gene are MNHEY and SVGAGI. The CDR3: CASSPLGALQYF. The CDR3 DNA follows: TGTGCCAGCAGTCCCCTGGGGGCTCTGCAGTACTTC.

This clone was counted between two and nine times. The V and J genes are TRBV28 and TRBJ2-3, with 7 bases that match TRBD2. J lost 3 bases, V lost 5 bases, and 17 bases had no gene match. The CDR3 has 18 residues. Germline V gene sequence: CDR1 MDHEN, CDR2 SYDVKM. The CDR3 nucleotides are TGTGCCAGCAGTAGCTTCTACTCTTTGGCGGGAGATACAGATACGCAGTATTTT. The encoded protein is CASSSFYSLAGDTDTQYF.

Turning to this clone: In the same sample, other DNA sequences code for this CDR3. V gene TRBV14 combines with J gene TRBJ1-3; D is ambiguous. The CDR3 has 15 residues. Germline assignment: CDR1 SGHDN and CDR2 FVKESK. The V and J ends lost 3 bases and 0 bases respectively, with 9 bases between them. In nucleotides, the CDR3 is TGTGCCAGCAGCCAGACGCGGGACTCTGGAAACACCATATATTTT. Protein sequence: CASSQTRDSGNTIYF.

V is TRBV7-2 and J is TRBJ1-1; D possibly corresponds to TRBD1 (5 bases). V lost 4 bases and J 8 bases, leaving 14 bases between the germline ends. Per the germline V gene, CDR1 is SGHTA and CDR2 is FQGNSA. This CDR3 contains 13 residues. CDR3 nucleotide sequence: TGTGCCAGCAGCTATCAGGCGGGGGGAGAAGCTTTCTTT. Amino acid sequence: CASSYQAGGEAFF.

The chain links TRBV11-2 to TRBJ1-1, with D tentatively TRBD1 (5 bases). There are 12 residues in the CDR3. Germline V gives CDR1 SGHAT, CDR2 FQNNGV. V was shortened by 5 bases and J by 6 bases, with 10 bases between the two germline ends. The CDR3 loop is CASSTLGPEAFF. DNA for the CDR3: TGTGCCAGCAGCACTCTGGGGCCTGAAGCTTTCTTT. The full variable domain, its missing parts supplied by reference TRBV11-2 and TRBJ1-1, is EAGVAQSPRYKIIEKRQSVAFWCNPISGHATLYWYQQILGQGPKLLIQFQNNGVVDDSQLPKDRFSAERLKGVDSTLKIQPAKLEDSAVYLCASSTLGPEAFFGQGTRLTVV.

The CDR3 loop reads CASSGGLTDTQYF. The DNA of the CDR3 is TGTGCCAGCAGTGGGGGCCTCACAGATACGCAGTATTTT. The chain links TRBV2 to TRBJ2-3; the D gene is possibly TRBD1 (5 bases). The CDR3 covers 13 residues. Per the germline V gene, CDR1 is SNHLY and CDR2 is FYNNEI. Trimming pared 4 bases from V and 2 bases from J, leaving 7 bases between.

This chain joins TRBV27 and TRBJ2-3; TRBD1 is a possible D gene (6 bases). Germline-derived CDR1 and CDR2 are MNHEY and SMNVEV (reference sequence). V was shortened by 6 bases and J by 7 bases, with 23 bases between the two germline ends. This CDR3 has 16 amino acids. CDR3 in amino acids: CASRGLGARGLNTQYF. CDR3 in DNA: TGTGCCAGCAGGGGGCTGGGGGCGAGGGGTCTGAATACGCAGTATTTT.

The gene calls are TRBV5-1 and TRBJ1-6; 7 nucleotides align to TRBD1. The germline V gene has CDR1 SGHRS and CDR2 YFSETQ. The ends lost 3 bases at V and 1 base at J; junction bases unmatched: 7. CDR3 length equals 17 residues. CDR3 in amino acids: CASSSGQVISYNSPLHF. The DNA for the CDR3 is TGCGCCAGCAGCTCCGGACAGGTTATATCCTATAATTCACCCCTCCACTTT.

This clone showed up just once. The chain combines TRBV7-6 with TRBJ2-2, with 12 bases fitting TRBD2. Germline loops: CDR1 SGHVS, CDR2 FNYEAQ. The length of the CDR3 is 17 residues. The trim removed 1 base at V and 6 bases at J, leaving 6 bases unmatched. The DNA for the CDR3 is TGTGCCAGCAGCTTAGGACTAGCGGGAGAGGCGCCCGGGGAGCTGTTTTTT. As protein: CASSLGLAGEAPGELFF.

The V gene is TRBV14, the J gene TRBJ2-7; D ambiguous. CDR1 and CDR2 (germline): SGHDN, FVKESK. The CDR3 loop spans 14 amino acids. Trimming removed 1 base at V and 3 bases at J, with 10 bases between. The CDR3 region is CASSQVFSVYEQYF. CDR3 bases: TGTGCCAGCAGCCAAGTTTTTTCCGTCTACGAGCAGTACTTC.

The chain employs TRBV6-5 and TRBJ1-1; D is possibly TRBD1 (6 bases). Trimming stripped 0 bases from V and 1 base from J, with 9 bases between. Germline CDR1 MNHEY, CDR2 SVGAGI. The CDR3 spans 15 residues. The CDR3 coding sequence is TGTGCCAGCAGTTACTCCGGGACAACGAACACTGAAGCTTTCTTT. As protein: CASSYSGTTNTEAFF.

The CDR3 DNA reads TGTGCCAGTAGTAATGCGGCCGCAGGGGGGAATGAAAAACTGTTTTTT. It specifies CASSNAAAGGNEKLFF. The chain recombines TRBV19 with TRBJ1-4, with 7 bases identical to TRBD1. This CDR3 region has 16 residues. V trimming: 4 bases; J trimming: 5 bases; junction bases outside the gene matches: 10. Germline V gene lookup returns CDR1 LNHDA and CDR2 SQIVND (reference sequence).